This T cell receptor (beta chain) was sequenced during a study of human T cells and chemical hapten exposure. Turning to the study itself: Small volume differences among pooled libraries mainly caused per-sample TCR yield variation.

Germline CDR1 is SGHVS and CDR2 is FQNEAQ. There are 14 residues in the CDR3. Trimming took 7 bases from V and 0 from J, leaving 10 bases between them. TCRdb re-derived calls from the RACE reads in MiXCR, one entry per CDR3 protein. The table has 130,000 or so distinct CDR3 sequences, 9% to 10% seen once; the top ten hold roughly 1.8%. Noted time point: healthy volunteer bleed at 2 weeks. Someone pulled total RNA out of unfractionated whole blood. The sequence was collected from a male donor in good health. Some clones in this sample may be carry-over from other donors' samples. What was sequenced was whole blood. The rearrangement links TRBV7-8 to TRBJ2-1; TRBD2 is a possible D gene (6 bases). The CDR3 spells CASNIADSYNEQFF. The CDR3 nucleotides read TGTGCCAGCAACATAGCGGACTCCTACAATGAGCAGTTCTTC.